This T cell receptor (beta chain) emerged from a study of B cell selection in AIRE deficiency. The assay was immunoSEQ multiplex PCR, and TCRdb's table has in-frame clones only and misses some. The sample carries roughly 23,000 clones, 80% to 95% recorded once. Concerning this clone: No antigen is known for it.

Regulatory T cells were sorted as CD4+CD25hiCD127low/negative cells. Broader study findings: Healthy donors alone shared under 35% of about 3,600 Treg sequences; patients alone approximately 9.4%. Around 33% of healthy-shared Treg sequences were found among patient Tconv cells.

The CDR3 sequence is 13 residues long. V was trimmed by 6 bases and J by 2 bases, leaving 10 bases between them. The germline gives CDR1 WSHSY, CDR2 SAAADI. The V gene is TRBV10-2, the J gene TRBJ1-2; the D gene is possibly TRBD1 (6 bases). The sequenced material came from CD4+CD25+ Tregs sorted from PBMCs. The sequence was obtained from a human donor in good health. The CDR3 coding sequence is TGCGCCAGCAGAACAGGGACGAACTATGGCTACACCTTC. As protein: CASRTGTNYGYTF.